This T cell receptor (beta chain) emerged from a study of cytomegalovirus exposure and HLA in healthy donors. Study findings and constraints: There was a cluster of highly shared sequence variants that was likely a sequencing artifact. Accurate prediction of HLA-A and HLA-B alleles (for most subjects) was reportedly achieved from TCR beta sequences. Cytomegalovirus-associated TCR beta chains were listed, numbering roughly 150.

PCR primers comprised 60 Vbeta and 13 Jbeta primers. The repertoire was sequenced with immunoSEQ multiplex PCR; TCRdb's copy has only in-frame clones and lacks some. Among 100,000 to 150,000 clones listed, about 79% were seen once. This clone has only a few counts. Its specificity is unknown. V lost 4 bases to trimming and J lost 8 bases, with 12 bases between them. Looked up from germline, CDR1 is SGHRS and CDR2 is YFSETQ. CDR3 size: 12 residues. The J gene is TRBJ1-1, the V gene TRBV5-1; D is ambiguous. Material for sequencing was PBMCs. This receptor was taken from a man aged 45-65 years in good health and CMV-seronegative. CDR3 nucleotides: TGCGCCAGCAGCCCTGATGCAACAGAAGCTTTCTTT. As protein: CASSPDATEAFF.